These T cell receptor beta chains were read from a single sample in a study of blood T cell repertoires in COVID-19. Sequenced by immunoSEQ multiplex PCR; TCRdb stores in-frame clones only, minus some. The sample lists about 80,000 clones; about 79% were seen once. The sequencing sample was made of peripheral blood. These receptors came from a human donor in a cohort sampled during active COVID-19. CDR3s include the opening cysteine and the closing phenylalanine or tryptophan. The order of the fields is clone size, V gene, J gene, D gene, CDR3 length, CDR3 protein, CDR3 DNA. D genes are given only for firm matches. Size tells how often a clone was seen (once, few, many) or the class of an expanded clone, and some rows leave it out.

-	TRBV3-1/TRBV3-2	TRBJ2-3	TRBD2	16	CASSQLTGTSRDTQYF	TGTGCCAGCAGCCAACTCACCGGGACTAGCAGAGATACGCAGTATTTT
few	TRBV28	TRBJ2-1	TRBD2	14	CASSPSGGAPEQFF	TGTGCCAGCAGTCCTAGCGGGGGGGCCCCTGAGCAGTTCTTC
-	TRBV27	TRBJ2-5	-	15	CASSLRRVGQETQYF	TGTGCCAGCAGTCTACGCCGGGTTGGCCAAGAGACCCAGTACTTC
-	TRBV5-1	TRBJ1-1	-	14	CASSLVTDSGEAFF	TGCGCCAGCAGCTTGGTGACTGATTCCGGTGAAGCTTTCTTT
once	TRBV5-1	TRBJ2-3	-	15	CASSLAGGGMDTQYF	TGCGCCAGCAGCTTGGCCGGTGGAGGGATGGATACGCAGTATTTT
-	TRBV5-1	TRBJ2-1	TRBD2	16	CASSLLAPAGANEQFF	TGCGCCAGCAGCTTACTAGCGCCCGCTGGTGCCAATGAGCAGTTCTTC
-	TRBV28	TRBJ2-1	TRBD1	14	CASRGQVSYNEQFF	TGTGCCAGCAGGGGACAGGTCTCCTACAATGAGCAGTTCTTC
-	TRBV27	TRBJ1-5	TRBD1	13	CASRDRASQPQHF	TGTGCCAGCAGGGACAGGGCGAGTCAGCCCCAGCATTTT
-	TRBV7-2	TRBJ1-5	TRBD1	15	CASSSGGDRGQPQHF	TGTGCCAGCAGCTCTGGGGGCGACAGGGGCCAGCCCCAGCATTTT
-	TRBV19	TRBJ1-3	TRBD1	15	CASRGDSSFGNTIYF	TGTGCCAGTAGGGGGGACAGCTCTTTTGGAAACACCATATATTTT
-	TRBV3-1/TRBV3-2	TRBJ2-3	-	14	CASSDTGALDTQYF	TGTGCCAGCAGCGACACTGGGGCGCTTGATACGCAGTATTTT
-	TRBV6-5	TRBJ1-5	TRBD1	15	CASSYQQGTNQPQHF	TGTGCCAGCAGTTACCAACAGGGGACCAATCAGCCCCAGCATTTT
-	TRBV5-1	TRBJ1-1	-	16	CASSFSYGGYSAEAFF	TGCGCCAGCAGCTTTAGTTATGGAGGGTATAGTGCTGAAGCTTTCTTT
-	TRBV4-3	TRBJ2-6	-	18	CASSQVVSGYSGANVLTF	TGCGCCAGCAGCCAAGTAGTTAGCGGCTACTCTGGGGCCAACGTCCTGACTTTC
-	TRBV5-1	TRBJ2-1	TRBD2	13	CASSLAGADEQFF	TGCGCCAGCAGCCTAGCGGGGGCGGATGAGCAGTTCTTC
-	TRBV4-3	TRBJ1-3	-	16	CASSQDKAGIGNTIYF	TGCGCCAGCAGCCAAGATAAGGCGGGAATAGGAAACACCATATATTTT
-	TRBV10-3	TRBJ1-6	TRBD1	17	CAISESPRDSHNSPLHF	TGTGCCATCAGTGAGTCACCTCGGGACAGCCACAATTCACCCCTCCACTTT
-	TRBV5-1	TRBJ2-7	-	12	CASLGPGLEQYF	TGCGCCAGCTTGGGGCCCGGCCTTGAGCAGTACTTC
-	TRBV6-5	TRBJ2-5	-	14	CASSYSTAQETQYF	TGTGCCAGCAGTTACTCGACAGCACAAGAGACCCAGTACTTC
-	TRBV25-1	TRBJ1-4	-	14	CASSDEVPNEKLFF	TGTGCCAGCAGTGACGAGGTACCTAATGAAAAACTGTTTTTT